The next 10 T cell receptor beta chains were all read from a single sample in a study of PD-1 blockade in classical Hodgkin lymphoma. Time point noted: cycle 4 day 1 (C4D1), after less than 7 weeks of nivolumab. Following autologous stem cell transplantation, relapse occurred in every patient, and exposure to brentuximab vedotin varied. This table comes from immunoSEQ multiplex PCR, and its TCRdb copy is limited to in-frame clones, with some not included. The sample gives more than 90,000 clones, roughly 78% of which show up once; roughly 10% is in the top ten. The starting material was peripheral blood mononuclear cells (PBMCs), obtained before the fourth cycle of nivolumab. The receptors derive from a human donor with classical Hodgkin lymphoma.

This chain joins TRBV15 and TRBJ1-2; 7 bases map to TRBD1. The CDR3 consists of 15 residues. In germline, CDR1 is LNHNV, CDR2 YYDKDF (reference sequence). Germline trimming cut 0 bases from V and 4 bases from J; bases unmatched to any gene: 5. The CDR3 reads CATSRDLPGGYGYTF. CDR3 nucleotides: TGTGCCACCAGCAGAGATCTGCCAGGGGGCTATGGCTACACCTTC.

This rearrangement joins TRBV2 to TRBJ2-2; D gene uncertain. Looked up from germline, CDR1 is SNHLY and CDR2 is FYNNEI. CDR3 size: 15 residues. Between the trimmed V and J ends, which lost 6 bases and 0 bases, there was a span of 11 bases. The CDR3 region is CASSLDVSNTGELFF. The CDR3 nucleotides read TGTGCCAGCAGCTTGGACGTTTCGAACACCGGGGAGCTGTTTTTT.

The chain recombines TRBV9 with TRBJ2-5; no firm D call. Trimming removed 1 base from V and 5 bases from J, with 12 bases in between. Germline V gives CDR1 SGDLS, CDR2 YYNGEE. This CDR3 contains 14 residues. The chain's CDR3 is CASSVTPDRETQYF. The CDR3 nucleotides read TGTGCCAGCAGCGTAACCCCTGATCGGGAGACCCAGTACTTC.

J is TRBJ2-3 and V is TRBV5-4; 9 positions agree with TRBD1. V gave up 1 base and J gave up 2 bases; unmatched junction bases: 2. Germline values: CDR1 SGHNT, CDR2 YYREEE (reference sequence). This CDR3 has 15 amino acids. CDR3 DNA sequence: TGTGCCAGCAGCTTGAGACAGGGGGACACAGATACGCAGTATTTT. It encodes CASSLRQGDTDTQYF.

The chain carries TRBV18 and TRBJ2-1; D possibly matches TRBD1 or TRBD2 (5 bases each). Trimming removed 5 bases from V and 7 bases from J, with 12 bases in between. CDR1 is KGHSH and CDR2 is LQKENI in the germline V gene. This CDR3 comprises 13 residues. The CDR3 bases are TGTGCCAGCTCAACCGGGACGGTAAATGAGCAGTTCTTC. Translated, it gives CASSTGTVNEQFF.

The chain recombines TRBV7-9 with TRBJ1-1; TRBD1 is a possible D gene (6 bases). The CDR3 has 14 residues. V lost 1 base, J lost 4 bases, and 10 bases lay in between. The V gene's germline CDR1 is SEHNR and CDR2 FQNEAQ (reference sequence). CDR3 bases: TGTGCCAGCAGCTTAGAGCAAGGGGGCACTGAAGCTTTCTTT. Its translation is CASSLEQGGTEAFF.

The rearrangement joins TRBV6-5 to TRBJ2-7; D may be TRBD2 (6 bases). The CDR3 has 15 amino acids. V gave up 6 bases and J gave up 3 bases, with 18 bases separating them. CDR1 and CDR2 from the germline V gene are MNHEY and SVGAGI. The CDR3 region is CASSRLREWDYEQYF. The CDR3 DNA reads TGTGCCAGCAGCCGTCTTCGGGAGTGGGACTACGAGCAGTACTTC.

This clone has more than one count but fewer than ten. The gene calls are TRBV6-6 and TRBJ1-2; D might be TRBD1 (6 bases). Germline loops: CDR1 MNHNY, CDR2 SVGAGI (reference sequence). V lost 7 bases, J lost 7 bases, and 13 bases lay in between. The CDR3 consists of 12 residues. The CDR3 DNA reads TGTGCCAGCACCAAAGGACAGTCTGGCTACACCTTC. The encoded protein is CASTKGQSGYTF.

The chain combines TRBV28 with TRBJ2-7; D gene ambiguous. This CDR3 spans 13 amino acids. From germline, CDR1 is MDHEN and CDR2 SYDVKM. Trimming left V 1 base short and J 1 base short, with 5 bases between. Written as DNA, the CDR3 is TGTGCCAGCAGTTTATACTATTCCTACGAGCAGTACTTC. Translating it yields CASSLYYSYEQYF. The variable domain in full, with the rest retrieved from reference TRBV28 and TRBJ2-7, is DVKVTQSSRYLVKRTGEKVFLECVQDMDHENMFWYRQDPGLGLRLIYFSYDVKMKEKGDIPEGYSVSREKKERFSLILESASTNQTSMYLCASSLYYSYEQYFGPGTRLTVT.

The gene calls are TRBV7-6 and TRBJ2-5, with 8 bases fitting TRBD1. CDR3 size: 16 residues. CDR1 SGHVS and CDR2 FNYEAQ come from the germline V gene. V was clipped by 5 bases and J by 5 bases; unmatched bases: 13. CDR3 amino acids: CASSRYGRGRSETQYF. CDR3 nucleotides: TGTGCCAGCAGCCGCTATGGCAGGGGGCGTTCCGAGACCCAGTACTTC.